The T cell receptor beta chain under discussion was sequenced for a study of cytomegalovirus exposure and HLA in healthy donors (dated by TCRdb to about 2017). About the full investigation: An earlier analysis of approximately 590 of the donors reported about 250 Gb of sequence data and about 100 million unique TCR beta sequences from 150 million to 200 million T cells. The aim of the study was to test whether cataloging public T cell receptors could identify signatures of past pathogen exposure. Roughly 300 gigabases of sequencing data and around 80 million unique TCR sequences made up an early release that covered several hundred HLA-typed donors. Of the 350 to 400 genotyped donors, roughly 80% fell in the genetic ancestry cluster associated with self-reported Caucasian donors. The later analysis used no new phenotypic data to find candidate immune exposures, relying instead on TCR beta sequences and their occurrence across donors. Every repertoire in the discovery cohort had been generated on one and the same sequencing platform. To study patterns of TCR occurrence, a later analysis re-analyzed previously published TCR beta repertoires from around 660 donors and added high-resolution HLA genotyping. Donor age, sex, ethnicity and CMV serostatus were collected together with the repertoire data. A few DR-DQ haplotypes were treated as single units for association and clustering because of strong linkage in the cohort. The T cell repertoires of some 700 subjects were profiled by immunosequencing and related to cytomegalovirus serostatus. To predict cytomegalovirus infection status, the study brought together high-throughput TCR immunosequencing, statistical association of individual TCRs with disease status, and machine learning. Among approximately 370 genotyped donors of the cohort, an average of approximately 220,000 unique TCR beta nucleotide sequences was sequenced per donor, of which about 20% were non-productive. An earlier analysis of around 540 of the donors applied high-throughput TCR beta sequencing to assess whether each TCR beta V gene segment acted as functional or pseudogenic. Class I and class II HLA loci were covered by the typing at four-digit resolution. The number of typed donors differed by locus: roughly 620-640 for A, B, C, DRB1 and DQB1; 500 to 550 for DQA1; roughly 600 for DPA1; and some 450 for DPB1. A later genetic analysis used genome-wide SNP genotypes for about 65% of the 666 donors, treating that subset as a discovery cohort. Besides the first cohort of some 670 subjects, a separate validation cohort made up of 120 different subjects was used.

About this clone: Its antigen has not been determined. One end of the junction does not line up with germline, which may come from a read error.

Broader findings and caveats from the paper: According to a later analysis, most CMV-associated TCR beta chains appeared to be HLA-restricted, and the HLA associations seemed to be driven largely by CMV exposure. Most TCR sequences were observed very rarely across donors, whereas some public TCRs were present in many individuals. In a later analysis, HLA-associated TCR beta chains showed more clonal expansion and lower generation probabilities than non-associated chains that were equally common. Immune exposure information for the cohort was limited to CMV serostatus. When HLA alleles, especially DR and DQ, strongly co-occurred, attributing TCR associations to individual alleles was difficult. A total of around 150 TCR beta chains were listed by the study as associated with cytomegalovirus. Linkage disequilibrium might explain the correlated functional status among segregating V segments, but an unknown experimental factor could not be excluded. This cohort had only TCR beta chains sequenced, and the lack of alpha or paired-chain data limited which features could be detected. An earlier analysis of 450 to 750 of the donors showed that most TCR beta V segments appeared in productive rearrangements either about 90% or about 30% of the time, which broadly matched IMGT annotations. Because the 87-base-pair reads could not distinguish some IMGT-functional V segments, including TRBV6-2 and TRBV6-3, those segments were excluded. It was suggested by the authors that the approach could potentially be generalized to other disease states and immunological phenotypes. Presence/absence analyses assumed roughly uniform sequencing depth across donors, an assumption that may not hold. According to a later analysis, TCR association rates differed among HLA loci, with DRB1 alleles showing the most associated TCRs and HLA-C alleles showing the fewest. A later analysis reported that several top co-occurrence clusters appeared linked to parvovirus B19, influenza, CMV and Epstein-Barr virus. The sequencing pipeline was judged likely to have produced a cluster of highly shared sequence variants as a technical artifact. The classifier was reported to diagnose cytomegalovirus status with high specificity and sensitivity in both the original cohort and the validation cohort. A few of the identified cytomegalovirus-associated TCR beta chains were confirmed in vitro to be specific for cytomegalovirus antigens. Some 16 rarely observed V segments, including chromosome 9 orphons, were excluded from the earlier analysis of several hundred of the donors because counts were too low. HLA typing was unavailable for some donors at each locus, so association tests used only the typed subset. A further reported finding was that TCR beta sequences accurately predicted the HLA-A and HLA-B alleles for most subjects in the first cohort. Compared with the roughly 710-donor mean, donors in an Asian-associated ancestry cluster had fewer N-insertions in productive TCRs, according to a later genetic analysis. A later analysis associated 17,000 or so TCR beta sequences with specific HLA alleles at a false discovery rate of 0.05. An association between a missense DCLRE1C variant and V-gene and J-gene trimming of TCR beta chains was found in a later genetic analysis and replicated in an independent cohort.

Reading the germline V gene (reference sequence) gives CDR1 SEHNR and CDR2 FQNEAQ. The CDR3 spans 18 residues, from the cysteine through the phenylalanine. Only the CDR3 part of the read is kept: 54 bases, read in frame from the first base. In total, approximately 610 healthy bone marrow donors made up the cohort. At the time of sampling, all cohort members were nominally healthy, though unrecorded immune exposures were likely present. The donor tested CMV seropositive and was one of the 289 seropositive cohort members. Each donor provided a peripheral blood sample, and peripheral blood mononuclear cells were used for TCR beta sequencing. Genomic DNA was extracted from the blood cell samples with the Qiagen DNeasy Blood Extraction Kit. Receptors were amplified or captured by the immunoSEQ multiplex PCR assay. For the multiplex PCR, a mixture combining 60 forward primers for TCR Vbeta segments and 13 reverse primers for TCR Jbeta segments was used. The CDR3 region of rearranged TCR beta genes was amplified from genomic DNA with a multiplex PCR assay. The amplified TCR beta libraries were sequenced on the Illumina HiSeq System as 87-base-pair reads. The study's processing was this. In a later analysis, 70 million to 95 million unique TCR beta chains were counted across the 500 to 700 repertoires, and some 10 million of these chains were shared by at least two donors. Raw reads were error-corrected and collapsed into unique sequences with a nearest-neighbor algorithm that merged closely related sequences to remove PCR and sequencing errors. To assign V, D and J gene segments, CDR3 sequences were aligned to IMGT reference sequences. For a sequence to be retained, a match of at least six nucleotides to both a V gene segment and a J gene segment was required. A rearrangement was called productive if the CDR3 had no stop codons and remained in frame with V and J, and every other rearrangement was called non-productive. CDR3 was defined according to IMGT convention as the region running from the second conserved V-encoded cysteine to the conserved J-encoded phenylalanine. The earlier analysis of around 640 of the donors excluded sequences that lacked an unambiguous match to a single V gene segment. In an earlier analysis of 587 of the donors, V segments were called functional above 56.7% productive rearrangements and were called segregating when the between-donor standard deviation exceeded 5%. A statistical classification framework was built to diagnose cytomegalovirus status from the catalog of TCR beta chain sequences. In a later analysis, V and J genes were assigned by comparing TCR nucleotide sequences against IMGT/GENE-DB human TR gene sequences. The TCRdist pipeline was used in a later analysis to assign CDR3 sequences and most-parsimonious VDJ recombination scenarios. In a later analysis, every TCR beta chain was defined by the combination of its CDR3 amino acid sequence and its V-gene family, and reads without a unique V-gene family were dropped. To address suspected cross-contamination and a sequencing artifact, a later analysis removed 592 highly shared, low-generation-probability nucleotide sequences. For each public chain, a later analysis derived a clonal expansion index from normalized ranks of inferred template counts within each repertoire. In a later analysis, generation probabilities were computed using a VDJ recombination model fitted to out-of-frame rearrangements, and the results were checked against IGoR. A later analysis scored TCR-TCR, TCR-HLA and TCR-CMV co-occurrence with hypergeometric tests, applying a repertoire-size bias correction to TCR pairs. To estimate false discovery rates, a later analysis permuted the HLA or CMV assignments 20 times. In a later analysis, co-occurring TCRs were grouped using DBSCAN, with TCRdist sequence similarity added in when clustering inside HLA-allele-positive subsets. Repertoires with fewer than 30,000 or more than 120,000 public chains were left out of co-occurrence clustering, as were about 5 repertoires with anomalous nucleotide sharing. The immuneACCESS repertoire file appears here via TCRdb, limited to in-frame rearrangements. These files lack a portion of the clones; in checked studies, under half of the deficit traces to unresolved V genes, and the cause of the others is not known. The V and J calls and clone size are taken from that table; D and trimming were inferred from the DNA. This sample holds 200,000 to 250,000 clones; 82% were observed only once. Together, the top ten hold around 5.7% of the sample.

Sequencing was carried out using PBMCs. The sequence links TRBV7-9 to TRBJ2-1, and 15 bases in between align with TRBD2. The TCR sequence derives from a woman aged 40 to 50 in good health and CMV-seropositive. The encoded CDR3 is CSSSSLGLAGGQDNEQFF. The DNA reads TGTTCCAGCAGCTCCTTAGGACTAGCGGGAGGGCAGGACAATGAGCAGTTCTTC.